What follows are 21 T cell receptor beta chains derived from one specimen sequenced in a study of blood T cells in healthy people across ages. The use of a sample-barcoded 5' primer and a J-beta primer mix characterized a second PCR of roughly 6 to 12 cycles. One entry per CDR3 protein, called by TCRdb with MiXCR from the 5' RACE reads. This table holds around 580,000 distinct CDR3 sequences, 40% to 50% found once. Sequencing was performed on blood. These receptors all stem from a man aged 80 or over in good health.

The DNA for the CDR3 is TGTGCCAGCAGCGTAGGCGGGGGGCCAGATACGCAGTATTTT. This encodes CASSVGGGPDTQYF. The chain has TRBV9 and TRBJ2-3; the match to TRBD2 covers 8 bases. The CDR3 extends over 14 amino acids. CDR1 is SGDLS and CDR2 is YYNGEE in the germline V gene. V lost 0 bases to trimming and J lost 4 bases; unmatched junction nucleotides: 1. Full variable domain (outside the CDR3, taken from reference TRBV9 and TRBJ2-3): DSGVTQTPKHLITATGQRVTLRCSPRSGDLSVYWYQQSLDQGLQFLIQYYNGEERAKGNILERFSAQQFPDLHSELNLSSLELGDSALYFCASSVGGGPDTQYFGPGTRLTVL.

The chain uses TRBV30 and TRBJ1-5; no clear D gene. CDR1 and CDR2 (germline): GTSNPN, SVGIG (reference sequence). There are 12 residues in the CDR3. V was shortened by 1 base and J by 6 bases, with 7 bases between the two germline ends. The CDR3 nucleotides are TGTGCCTGGAGTGCCAATACTCAGCCCCAGCATTTT. Protein: CAWSANTQPQHF.

Concerning this clonotype: An end of the junction does not agree with germline; a read error may underlie this. The CDR3 nucleotides read TGCTGTGCTAGAGATCCAGGGGCAGGGGGATTGGCTTTCTTT. Translation gives CCARDPGAGGLAFF. The chain couples TRBV20-1 to TRBJ1-1, with 7 bases identical to TRBD1. Germline V gene sequence: CDR1 DFQATT, CDR2 SNEGSKA (reference sequence). The CDR3 totals 14 residues.

This clonotype appeared a few times. The rearrangement joins TRBV20-1 to TRBJ2-7; perhaps TRBD1 as D (7 bases). Germline V lookup: CDR1 DFQATT, CDR2 SNEGSKA (reference sequence). This CDR3 has 14 residues. The V and J ends lost 2 bases and 4 bases respectively, with 15 bases between them. The CDR3 nucleotides read TGCAGTGCTAGACAGGGGGGCCTACCTTACGAGCAGTACTTC. Encoded protein: CSARQGGLPYEQYF.

The CDR3 region has the DNA TGTGCCAGCAGCTTAGCCGGCGACGGGTATGAAAAACTGTTTTTT. Translation gives CASSLAGDGYEKLFF. This sequence joins TRBV7-9 and TRBJ1-4; D is unresolved. Trimming took 0 bases from V and 6 from J, leaving 11 bases between them. This CDR3 has 15 amino acids. Per the germline V gene, CDR1 is SEHNR and CDR2 is FQNEAQ (reference sequence).

V is TRBV25-1 and J is TRBJ1-2, with D hard to call. V lost 3 bases and J 4 bases, leaving 18 bases between the germline ends. In germline, CDR1 is MGHDK, CDR2 SYGVNS. The CDR3 sequence is 16 residues long. The CDR3 nucleotides are TGTGCCAGCAGTGAGGCCCAGGCAAACTGGGGCTATGGCTACACCTTC. It specifies CASSEAQANWGYGYTF.

V gene TRBV7-2 combines with J gene TRBJ2-1; 13 nucleotides agree with TRBD2. This CDR3 is built from 16 residues. V shed 5 bases and J 4 bases; nucleotides not matched to a gene: 5. Germline V gene data show CDR1 as SGHTA and CDR2 as FQGNSA. The CDR3 sequence: CASSPTSGGVYNEQFF. The CDR3 nucleotides read TGTGCCAGCAGCCCCACTAGCGGGGGGGTATACAATGAGCAGTTCTTC.

The chain combines TRBV20-1 with TRBJ2-7; TRBD2 matches at 9 bases. Trimming cost V 4 bases and J 2 bases; bases outside gene matches: 9. This CDR3 comprises 15 residues. Germline CDR1 is DFQATT and CDR2 is SNEGSKA (reference sequence). Here the CDR3 reads CSATPLTSGPYEQYF. CDR3 DNA sequence: TGCAGTGCTACTCCCCTGACTAGCGGACCCTACGAGCAGTACTTC.

The chain has TRBV7-2 and TRBJ2-3, with D tentatively TRBD1 (6 bases). Germline-derived CDR1 and CDR2 are SGHTA and FQGNSA. V gave up 4 bases and J gave up 4 bases, with 12 bases separating them. This CDR3 has 14 amino acids. The CDR3 sequence: CASSYRQAADTQYF. CDR3 nucleotides: TGTGCCAGCAGCTACAGACAGGCGGCAGATACGCAGTATTTT.

This clonotype was observed at least ten times. The chain has TRBV11-1 and TRBJ2-1; either TRBD1 or TRBD2 may fit D (5 bases each). The ends were cut back, 5 bases at V and 5 bases at J, with 10 bases in the middle. This CDR3 has 13 amino acids. CDR1 and CDR2 from the germline V gene are SGHAT and FQDESV (reference sequence). In DNA form, the CDR3 reads TGTGCCAGCAGCCGGCGAGGGGACAATGAGCAGTTCTTC. This gives the protein CASSRRGDNEQFF.

The gene calls are TRBV27 and TRBJ2-5; D possibly corresponds to TRBD2 (5 bases). Germline lookup yields CDR1 MNHEY and CDR2 SMNVEV (reference sequence). V was trimmed by 3 bases and J by 1 base, leaving 9 bases between them. The CDR3 runs to 14 residues. CDR3 sequence reads: CASSFEGLQETQYF. The CDR3 DNA sequence: TGTGCCAGCAGTTTCGAAGGACTCCAAGAGACCCAGTACTTC.

The chain recombines TRBV27 with TRBJ2-7; D is uncertain. The length of the CDR3 is 14 residues. Germline CDR1 MNHEY, CDR2 SMNVEV (reference sequence). Trimming took 1 base from V and 2 from J, leaving 9 bases between them. The CDR3 spells CASSLWAGTYEQYF. The CDR3, as DNA: TGTGCCAGCAGTTTATGGGCCGGAACCTACGAGCAGTACTTC.

This sequence joins TRBV30 and TRBJ1-4, with D maybe TRBD1 (5 bases). Trimming removed 2 bases at V and 3 bases at J, with 16 bases between. The CDR3 has 16 amino acids. CDR1 and CDR2 from the germline V gene are GTSNPN and SVGIG (reference sequence). CDR3 protein: CAWSFGGLFANEKLFF. CDR3 bases: TGTGCCTGGAGTTTTGGGGGACTTTTTGCTAATGAAAAACTGTTTTTT.

This clonotype was observed a handful of times. The chain employs TRBV5-4 and TRBJ2-1; a possible D gene is TRBD1 (6 bases). The germline CDR1 and CDR2 sequences are SGHNT and YYREEE (reference sequence). Trimming took off 3 bases at V and 3 bases at J, with 10 bases between the two ends. This CDR3 is built from 14 residues. CDR3 sequence (DNA): TGTGCCAGCAGCTCGAACAGGGTCTACAATGAGCAGTTCTTC. Translating it yields CASSSNRVYNEQFF.

This chain links TRBV20-1 with TRBJ2-7, with TRBD2 matching over 7 bases. V trimming: 3 bases; J trimming: 5 bases; junction bases outside the gene matches: 4. The CDR3 is 12 residues long. Germline V gene data show CDR1 as DFQATT and CDR2 as SNEGSKA (reference sequence). CDR3 protein: CSARRELNEQYF. The DNA for the CDR3 is TGCAGTGCTAGGCGGGAGCTCAACGAGCAGTACTTC.

In this sample, this clonotype turned up many times. The chain combines TRBV6-6 with TRBJ1-1; D is possibly TRBD1 (5 bases). The ends were cut back, 5 bases at V and 0 bases at J, with 10 bases in the middle. Per the germline V gene, CDR1 is MNHNY and CDR2 is SVGAGI (reference sequence). The CDR3 extends over 14 amino acids. The CDR3 spells CASSGGSLNTEAFF. The CDR3 DNA sequence: TGTGCCAGCAGTGGGGGATCGTTGAACACTGAAGCTTTCTTT.

The chain uses TRBV20-1 and TRBJ2-3; 10 nucleotides align to TRBD2. The CDR3 length is 15 residues. Germline CDR1 and CDR2: DFQATT and SNEGSKA (reference sequence). V trimming: 5 bases; J trimming: 2 bases; junction bases outside the gene matches: 7. CDR3 region: CSAPLAGVVTDTQYF. For the CDR3, the DNA is TGCAGTGCTCCTCTAGCGGGGGTGGTCACAGATACGCAGTATTTT.

This rearrangement joins TRBV28 to TRBJ2-3; a possible D gene is TRBD2 (6 bases). Per germline, CDR1 MDHEN and CDR2 SYDVKM. The CDR3 has 16 amino acids. V was cut by 6 bases and J by 4 bases, with 20 bases left in between. CDR3 sequence (DNA): TGTGCCAGCAGCCGGGACTCAAATCAAGGGGCAGATACGCAGTATTTT. This codes for CASSRDSNQGADTQYF.

The rearrangement uses TRBV5-1 and TRBJ2-1; D remains ambiguous. Germline CDR1 and CDR2: SGHRS and YFSETQ. V shed 7 bases and J shed 5 bases, with 16 bases lying between them. The CDR3 extends over 14 amino acids. The CDR3 is CASQIVTADNEQFF. In DNA form, the CDR3 reads TGCGCCAGCCAAATAGTTACAGCCGACAATGAGCAGTTCTTC. The full variable domain, with the rest looked up from reference TRBV5-1 and TRBJ2-1, is KAGVTQTPRYLIKTRGQQVTLSCSPISGHRSVSWYQQTPGQGLQFLFEYFSETQRNKGNFPGRFSGRQFSNSRSEMNVSTLELGDSALYLCASQIVTADNEQFFGPGTRLTVL.

The table lists this clonotype with a few counts. The chain joins TRBV29-1 to TRBJ1-2, with TRBD1 identical over 11 bases. Germline assignment: CDR1 SQVTM and CDR2 ANQGSEA. The CDR3 has 12 residues. Losses at the gene ends were 7 bases for V and 4 bases for J; bases not matched to a gene: 2. The CDR3 DNA reads as TGCAGCGAAGGACAGGGGGCCTATGGCTACACCTTC. It translates to CSEGQGAYGYTF.

This rearrangement joins TRBV6-2 or TRBV6-3 to TRBJ2-3, with 7 positions matching TRBD2. After removal of 4 bases from V and 1 base from J, the junction contained 8 bases not matched to a gene. Germline V gene data show CDR1 as MNHEY and CDR2 as SVGEGT. The CDR3 loop spans 16 amino acids. CDR3 coding DNA: TGTGCCAGCAGTTGGGGACCGGGACTACGCACAGATACGCAGTATTTT. Translating gives CASSWGPGLRTDTQYF.